Below, one TCR beta chain is given with its context. In this sample, this clone turned up once. Its antigen specificity is not known. Per-nucleotide qualities are absent, and no much larger clonotype sits a single base away. The sample originates from a study of blood T cell repertoires in COVID-19 (dated by TCRdb to between 2020 and 2021). For the wider study: Samples covering the acute and convalescent phases of COVID-19 were provided by collaborators in the United States, Italy and Spain. The prospective study material was composed of cDNA or gDNA derived from T cells, B-cell-depleted T cells, or PBMCs. Subjects who had been exposed to COVID-19, were actively infected with it, or had recovered from it provided the deeply sampled blood TCRbeta repertoires that made up the dataset. The repertoires were released in a freely available public database intended as a resource for research on the immune response to SARS-CoV-2. The samples were drawn from the first 160 participants of the ongoing ImmuneRACE study and from some 1,300 subjects provided by 6 global collaborators. Nearly every sample came with metadata listing a de-identified subject ID, COVID-19 status, age in years and sex. Where available, HLA class I and class II types were taken from metadata supplied by the sample provider and were not determined by assay-based typing.

From a lookup of the germline V gene, CDR1 and CDR2 are MGHRA and YSYEKL. Reading from cysteine to phenylalanine, the CDR3 counts 16 amino acids. Only the CDR3 DNA stays, 48 bases, in frame from base 1. The junction carries 16 bases between V and J, which are trimmed by 0 bases and 10 bases respectively. The collaborating institutions used their own protocols to collect whole blood in K2EDTA tubes. For TCRbeta analysis, collaborators shipped samples as frozen whole blood, isolated PBMCs, or DNA extracted from either of those sample types. The research as a whole found: The amount of clinical and demographic metadata varied by source and participant and was provided uncurated.

TCRbeta CDR3 regions were amplified from genomic DNA using the immunoSEQ Assay, a bias-controlled multiplex PCR. Per the authors' processing: Nucleated cell counts per sample were estimated from amplification of reference gene primers within the assay. Sequence reads were collapsed and filtered to measure the absolute abundance of every unique TCRbeta CDR3 rearrangement. Productive Simpson clonality was computed per sample as the square root of Simpson's diversity index over productive rearrangements. Not all clones reach the TCRdb copy of this immuneACCESS table, which keeps in-frame sequences only. Checked studies attribute under half of the gap to unresolved V genes and leave the rest unexplained. That table gives V, J and clone size, and the DNA gave D and trimming. This sample has approximately 150,000 clones in its table, and over 70% of those were observed once. Approximately 6.2% of the sample comes from the top ten.

The TCR was taken from a man older than 75 with acute or convalescent COVID-19. Material: peripheral blood. The chain employs TRBV4-1 and TRBJ1-6, and possibly TRBD1, on 5 matching bases. CDR3 region: CASSQDPSGGYSPLHF. Read as DNA, the sequence is TGCGCCAGCAGCCAAGATCCTTCCGGGGGGTACTCACCCCTCCACTTT.